The T cell receptor (beta chain) under discussion was sequenced for a study of cytomegalovirus exposure and HLA in healthy donors. Both 60 Vbeta primers and 13 Jbeta primers went into the PCR. Repertoires were generated with immunoSEQ multiplex PCR, while TCRdb's copy carries only in-frame clones and drops some. Of under 150,000 clones listed, 82% are singletons. The study, taken as a whole, reports: It was reported in a later analysis that an Asian-associated ancestry cluster showed fewer N-insertions than the roughly 710-donor mean.

A word on this clone: Its antigen is undetermined.

Sequencing input: PBMCs. The origin of this receptor is a woman between 18 and 30 years old in good health and CMV-seronegative.

The CDR3 spells CASSPLLETQYF. For the CDR3, the DNA is TGTGCCAGCAGCCCCCTCCTGGAGACCCAGTACTTC. V gene TRBV11-2 combines with J gene TRBJ2-5, with D unclear. This CDR3 region has 12 residues. Trimming cost V 5 bases and J 5 bases, with 9 bases left between them. Germline V gene data show CDR1 as SGHAT and CDR2 as FQNNGV. Together with reference TRBV11-2 and TRBJ2-5, the CDR3 gives the full variable domain: EAGVAQSPRYKIIEKRQSVAFWCNPISGHATLYWYQQILGQGPKLLIQFQNNGVVDDSQLPKDRFSAERLKGVDSTLKIQPAKLEDSAVYLCASSPLLETQYFGPGTRLLVL.